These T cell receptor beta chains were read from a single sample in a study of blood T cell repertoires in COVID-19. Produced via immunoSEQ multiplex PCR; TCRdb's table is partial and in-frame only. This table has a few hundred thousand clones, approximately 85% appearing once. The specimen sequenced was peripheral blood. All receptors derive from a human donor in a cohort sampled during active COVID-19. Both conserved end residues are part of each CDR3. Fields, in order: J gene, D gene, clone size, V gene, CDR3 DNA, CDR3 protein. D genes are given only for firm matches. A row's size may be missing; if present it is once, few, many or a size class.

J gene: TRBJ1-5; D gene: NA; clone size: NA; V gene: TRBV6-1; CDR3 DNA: TGTGCCAGCAGTGAAGAGAGTAAGGGGAAGAATCAGCCCCAGCATTTT; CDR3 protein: CASSEESKGKNQPQHF
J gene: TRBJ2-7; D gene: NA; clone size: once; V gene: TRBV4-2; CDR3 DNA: TGTGCCAGCAGCCAAGATCGTACAGCGGGCGAGCAGTACTTC; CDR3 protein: CASSQDRTAGEQYF
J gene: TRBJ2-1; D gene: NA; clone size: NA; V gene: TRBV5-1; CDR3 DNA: TGCGCCAGCAGCAAGGAGGGTGGATCGGGTGAGCAGTTCTTC; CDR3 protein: CASSKEGGSGEQFF
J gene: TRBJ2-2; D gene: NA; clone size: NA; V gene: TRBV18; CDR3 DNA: TGTGCCAGCTCACCGGGCAGGGCGGACACCGGGGAGCTGTTTTTT; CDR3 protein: CASSPGRADTGELFF
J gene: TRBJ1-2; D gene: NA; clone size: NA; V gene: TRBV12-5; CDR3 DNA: TGTGCTAGTGTAGATGATAATAACTATGGCTACACCTTC; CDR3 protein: CASVDDNNYGYTF
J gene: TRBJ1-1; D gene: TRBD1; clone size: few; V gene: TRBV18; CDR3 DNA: TGTGCCAGCTCACCAGTCTTTGGGACAGGTTTCACTGAAGCTTTCTTT; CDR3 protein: CASSPVFGTGFTEAFF
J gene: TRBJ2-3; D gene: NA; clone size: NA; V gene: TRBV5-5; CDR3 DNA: TGTGCCAGCAGCCCAGCCCCGGGTATACATACGCAGTATTTT; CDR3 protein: CASSPAPGIHTQYF
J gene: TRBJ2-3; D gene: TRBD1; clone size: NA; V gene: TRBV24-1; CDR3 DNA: TGTGCCACCAGTGATTGGGACAGAGACACAGATACGCAGTATTTT; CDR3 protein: CATSDWDRDTDTQYF
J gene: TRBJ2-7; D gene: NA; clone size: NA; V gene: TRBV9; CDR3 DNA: TGTGCCAGCAGCGTTTCAGCGGATAACTACGAGCAGTACTTC; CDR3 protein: CASSVSADNYEQYF
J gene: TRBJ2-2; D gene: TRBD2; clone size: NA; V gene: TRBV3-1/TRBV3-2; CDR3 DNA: TGTGCCAGCAGAGTAGAAGCGGGGGGATTCACCGGGGAGCTGTTTTTT; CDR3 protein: CASRVEAGGFTGELFF
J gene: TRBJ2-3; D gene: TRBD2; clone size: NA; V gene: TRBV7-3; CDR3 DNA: TGTGCCAGCAGCCCAGCGGGGGGCCCCACAGATACGCAGTATTTT; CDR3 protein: CASSPAGGPTDTQYF
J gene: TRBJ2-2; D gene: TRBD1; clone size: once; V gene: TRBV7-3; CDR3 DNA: TGTGCCAGCAGCTCAGGACAGGGGGTCGGGGAGCTGTTTTTT; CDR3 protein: CASSSGQGVGELFF
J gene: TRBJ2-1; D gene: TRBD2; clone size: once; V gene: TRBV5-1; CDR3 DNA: TGCGCCAGCAGCTTGGGTAGCGGGGAATACAATGAGCAGTTCTTC; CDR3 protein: CASSLGSGEYNEQFF
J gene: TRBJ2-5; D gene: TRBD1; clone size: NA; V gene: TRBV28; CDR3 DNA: TGTGCCAGCAGTTTGGGACAGGGTGTGGAGACCCAGTACTTC; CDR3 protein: CASSLGQGVETQYF
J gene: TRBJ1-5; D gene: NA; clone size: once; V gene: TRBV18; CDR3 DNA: TGTGCCAGCTCACCTGCCGGGCAAATGGGAGATCAGCCCCAGCATTTT; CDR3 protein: CASSPAGQMGDQPQHF
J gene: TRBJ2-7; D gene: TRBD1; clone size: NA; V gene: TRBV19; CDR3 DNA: TGTGCCAGTGGGACCCTAGGGACAGGGGCCGTCGAGCAGTACTTC; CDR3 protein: CASGTLGTGAVEQYF
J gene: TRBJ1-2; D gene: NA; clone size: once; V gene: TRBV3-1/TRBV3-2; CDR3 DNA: TGTGCCAGCAGCCAAGAAAGGAGCGGCTATGGCTACACCTTC; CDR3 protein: CASSQERSGYGYTF